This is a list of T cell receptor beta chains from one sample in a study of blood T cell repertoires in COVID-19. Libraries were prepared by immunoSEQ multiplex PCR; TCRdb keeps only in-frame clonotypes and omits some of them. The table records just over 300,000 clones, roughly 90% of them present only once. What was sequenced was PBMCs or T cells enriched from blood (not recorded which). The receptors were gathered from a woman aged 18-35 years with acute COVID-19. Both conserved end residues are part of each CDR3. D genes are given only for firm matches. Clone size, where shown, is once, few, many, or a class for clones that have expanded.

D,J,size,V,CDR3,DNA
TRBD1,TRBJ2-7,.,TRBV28,CATLLRTGFYEQYF,TGTGCCACCCTTCTGCGGACAGGGTTCTACGAGCAGTACTTC
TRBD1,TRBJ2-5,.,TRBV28,CASSPRTGVHETQYF,TGTGCCAGCAGTCCGCGGACAGGGGTACATGAGACCCAGTACTTC
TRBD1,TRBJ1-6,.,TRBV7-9,CASSLTGKDNSPLHF,TGTGCCAGCAGCTTGACAGGGAAAGATAATTCACCCCTCCACTTT
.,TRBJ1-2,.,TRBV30,CAWSGGGKANYGYTF,TGTGCCTGGAGTGGAGGGGGTAAAGCTAACTATGGCTACACCTTC
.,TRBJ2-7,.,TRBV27,CASHEAERSYEQYF,TGTGCCAGCCATGAGGCGGAACGCTCCTACGAGCAGTACTTC
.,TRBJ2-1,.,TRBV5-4,CASTIPGAHYNEQFF,TGTGCCAGCACTATCCCAGGGGCGCACTACAATGAGCAGTTCTTC
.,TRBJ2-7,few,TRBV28,CASSSGQTYEQYF,TGTGCCAGCAGCTCTGGGCAGACCTACGAGCAGTACTTC
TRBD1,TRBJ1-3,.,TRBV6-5,CASRNRGGLGNTIYF,TGTGCCAGCAGAAACAGGGGAGGTTTAGGAAACACCATATATTTT
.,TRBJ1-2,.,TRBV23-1,CASSGVDYGYTF,TGCGCCAGCAGTGGAGTAGACTATGGCTACACCTTC
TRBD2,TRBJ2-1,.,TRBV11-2,CASSLAPGTSGLYNEQFF,TGTGCCAGCAGCTTAGCCCCGGGGACTAGCGGGCTCTACAATGAGCAGTTCTTC
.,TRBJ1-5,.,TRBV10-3,CASGKGVEGNQPQHF,TGTGCCTCCGGCAAAGGGGTTGAGGGCAATCAGCCCCAGCATTTT
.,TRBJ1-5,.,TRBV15,CATSREGAGSNQPQHF,TGTGCCACCAGCAGAGAAGGGGCGGGGAGCAATCAGCCCCAGCATTTT
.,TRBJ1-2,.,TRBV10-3,CAISPSSSRRGGYTF,TGTGCCATCAGCCCATCTTCCTCCCGCAGAGGTGGCTACACCTTC
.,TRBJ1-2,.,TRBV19,CASSIPRGGVGYTF,TGTGCCAGTAGTATCCCCCGGGGAGGGGTTGGCTACACCTTC
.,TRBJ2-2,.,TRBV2,CASSDVPGSTGELFF,TGTGCCAGCAGTGACGTTCCTGGCTCCACCGGGGAGCTGTTTTTT
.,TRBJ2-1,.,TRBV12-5,CASGLGGPYNEQFF,TGTGCTAGTGGTTTGGGAGGGCCCTACAATGAGCAGTTCTTC
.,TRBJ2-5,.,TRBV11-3,CASSFQADKETQYF,TGTGCCAGCAGCTTCCAGGCAGACAAAGAGACCCAGTACTTC